The 26 T cell receptor beta chains presented below share a single source sample, sequenced in a study of blood T cell repertoires in COVID-19. Using immunoSEQ multiplex PCR, the repertoire was profiled, and TCRdb retains in-frame clones only, with some absent. Of around 98,000 clones listed, about 81% are singletons. Sequencing was done on a sample of peripheral blood. These receptors were obtained from a man aged 70-80 years with acute or convalescent COVID-19.

The chain recombines TRBV18 with TRBJ2-1, with TRBD1 matching over 9 bases. V dropped 2 bases and J dropped 7; count of bases not matched to a gene: 3. The CDR3 has 14 amino acids. Per the germline V gene, CDR1 is KGHSH and CDR2 is LQKENI. The CDR3 nucleotides are TGTGCCAGCTCACCAGCGACAGGGGGGAATGAGCAGTTCTTC. Its translation: CASSPATGGNEQFF.

CDR3 nucleotide sequence: TGTGCCAGTAGGTCAATGTTTAGCACAGATACGCAGTATTTT. Residues: CASRSMFSTDTQYF. The chain employs TRBV19 and TRBJ2-3; no firm D call. Germline values: CDR1 LNHDA, CDR2 SQIVND (reference sequence). The CDR3 length is 14 residues. The germline V and J ends were trimmed by 6 bases and 0 bases, with 10 bases remaining between them.

The chain carries TRBV5-1 and TRBJ1-1; D perhaps matches TRBD1 (6 bases). Germline CDR1 reads SGHRS; CDR2 reads YFSETQ. V was trimmed by 3 bases and J by 1 base, leaving 13 bases between them. This CDR3 has 15 residues. The CDR3 sequence: CASSSVYRENTEAFF. CDR3 coding DNA: TGCGCCAGCAGCTCAGTATACAGGGAGAACACTGAAGCTTTCTTT.

Regarding this clone: At one of its ends the junction is not consistent with the germline gene, which may arise from a read error. The chain is built from TRBV6-1 and TRBJ1-3; D is ambiguous. From germline, CDR1 is MNHNS and CDR2 SASEGT. There are 15 residues in the CDR3. The DNA for the CDR3 is TGTGCCAGCAGGGAAGGGAGCTGGGCTGGAAACACCATATATTTT. It codes for CASREGSWAGNTIYF.

This sequence joins TRBV20-1 and TRBJ2-7; D is uncertain. V was shortened by 5 bases and J by 4 bases, with 9 bases between the two germline ends. Germline V lookup: CDR1 DFQATT, CDR2 SNEGSKA (reference sequence). The CDR3 runs to 11 residues. The DNA of the CDR3 is TGCAGTGCTTCCACCAGGTACGAGCAGTACTTC. The encoded protein is CSASTRYEQYF.

In DNA form, the CDR3 reads TGTGCCAGTAGTAGGACAGGATCCCGCACAGATACGCAGTATTTT. Translation gives CASSRTGSRTDTQYF. The chain has TRBV19 and TRBJ2-3; TRBD1 agrees at 7 bases. CDR1 is LNHDA, CDR2 SQIVND, per germline (reference sequence). This CDR3 contains 15 residues. The V and J ends lost 4 bases and 1 base, in that order; junction bases with no gene match: 5.

The chain combines TRBV7-8 with TRBJ1-2, with D maybe TRBD1 (5 bases). V lost 7 bases and J lost 4, with 16 bases in between. This CDR3 comprises 14 residues. The germline gives CDR1 SGHVS, CDR2 FQNEAQ. The CDR3 DNA reads as TGTGCCAGCACCTGGGGCAGCCCGGCCTATGGCTACACCTTC. Its protein product is CASTWGSPAYGYTF.

The chain uses TRBV13 and TRBJ2-7, with D possibly matching TRBD1 (6 bases). Germline CDR1 is PRHDT and CDR2 is FYEKMQ (reference sequence). The germline V and J ends were trimmed by 5 bases and 3 bases, with 20 bases remaining between them. This CDR3 region has 16 residues. CDR3 nucleotides: TGTGCCAGCAGCACCCGTAGACAGGACGCAATCTACGAGCAGTACTTC. Encoded protein: CASSTRRQDAIYEQYF.

Only a few counts were recorded for this clone. The chain uses TRBV10-3 and TRBJ1-5; D is possibly TRBD1 (5 bases). The V end was cut by 4 bases, the J end by 2 bases, with 9 bases between. This CDR3 comprises 14 residues. Per the germline V gene, CDR1 is ENHRY and CDR2 is SYGVKD. In nucleotides, the CDR3 is TGTGCCATCAGTGCACAGGTGGGCAATCAGCCCCAGCATTTT. It yields the protein CAISAQVGNQPQHF.

This clone has at least ten counts. The rearrangement uses TRBV30 and TRBJ2-7, with D maybe TRBD2 (5 bases). The CDR3 extends over 13 amino acids. V was shortened by 2 bases and J by 2 bases, with 10 bases between the two germline ends. The germline gives CDR1 GTSNPN, CDR2 SVGIG (reference sequence). CDR3 loop: CAWSLRDPYEQYF. CDR3 coding DNA: TGTGCCTGGAGTCTCCGGGATCCCTACGAGCAGTACTTC.

For the CDR3, the DNA is TGTGCCAGCAGCCCGGGGGTGGGGGACCAGCCCCAGCATTTT. Its translation: CASSPGVGDQPQHF. The V call is TRBV14, the J call TRBJ1-5, with D tentatively TRBD1 (5 bases). Trimming stripped 4 bases from V and 7 bases from J, with 14 bases between. The CDR3 runs 14 residues. Germline V gives CDR1 SGHDN, CDR2 FVKESK.

In its sample, this clone was seen many times. The chain has TRBV27 and TRBJ2-7, with 12 nucleotides matching TRBD2. The CDR3 is 16 residues long. V gave up 1 base and J gave up 7 bases; unmatched junction bases: 8. CDR1 is MNHEY, CDR2 SMNVEV, per germline (reference sequence). The CDR3 DNA follows: TGTGCCAGCAGTTTATACCTAGCGGGAGGGCCGTGGGAGCAGTACTTC. This codes for CASSLYLAGGPWEQYF.

CDR3 sequence: CASRKGTYEQYF. In nucleotides, the CDR3 is TGTGCCAGCAGAAAGGGGACCTACGAGCAGTACTTC. The chain is built from TRBV6-5 and TRBJ2-7; the D gene is possibly TRBD1 (5 bases). V dropped 6 bases and J dropped 2 bases, with 8 bases sitting between them. This CDR3 is built from 12 residues. Germline assignment: CDR1 MNHEY and CDR2 SVGAGI.

About this clone itself: The junction departs from germline at one end; a sequencing error may be responsible. The CDR3 sequence: CASSLSPPRVF. CDR3 bases: TGTGCCAGCAGCCTAAGCCCCCCCCGGGTCTTC. The rearrangement uses TRBV11-3 and TRBJ2-1; D is uncertain. Per the germline V gene, CDR1 is SGHNT and CDR2 is YENEEA. The CDR3 loop spans 11 amino acids. Supplemented by reference TRBV11-3 and TRBJ2-1, the full variable domain reads EAGVVQSPRYKIIEKKQPVAFWCNPISGHNTLYWYLQNLGQGPELLIRYENEEAVDDSQLPKDRFSAERLKGVDSTLKIQPAELGDSAVYLCASSLSPPRVFGPGTRLTVL.

The chain uses TRBV28 and TRBJ2-1; D is possibly TRBD2 (6 bases). Germline values: CDR1 MDHEN, CDR2 SYDVKM. CDR3 length: 11 residues. V was shortened by 4 bases and J by 9 bases, with 7 bases between the two germline ends. CDR3 DNA: TGTGCCAGCAGTTGGGGAGGTGAGCAGTTCTTC. As protein: CASSWGGEQFF.

The chain combines TRBV10-3 with TRBJ1-5; 10 nucleotides agree with TRBD1. This CDR3 is 14 amino acids long. Germline V CDR1 and CDR2: ENHRY, SYGVKD. Trimming removed 6 bases from V and 6 bases from J; junction bases left unmatched: 5. The CDR3 loop reads CAIRGTGERQPQHF. The CDR3 DNA reads TGTGCCATCAGAGGGACAGGGGAACGTCAGCCCCAGCATTTT.

The gene calls are TRBV19 and TRBJ2-1, with a tentative D call TRBD2 (6 bases). Trimming removed 7 bases at V and 0 bases at J, with 16 bases between. The CDR3 has 16 amino acids. CDR1 and CDR2 (germline): LNHDA, SQIVND (reference sequence). The CDR3 reads CASNGQRASSYNEQFF. The CDR3 DNA reads TGTGCCAGTAATGGCCAGCGGGCCAGCTCCTACAATGAGCAGTTCTTC.

The J gene is TRBJ2-5, the V gene TRBV6-5; 9 bases map to TRBD2. The CDR3 consists of 15 residues. V trimming: 4 bases; J trimming: 6 bases; junction bases outside the gene matches: 9. CDR1 and CDR2 (germline): MNHEY, SVGAGI. Written as DNA, the CDR3 is TGTGCCAGCAGTTGGGGGGGTAGCGGGAGAAAGACCCAGTACTTC. Its protein is CASSWGGSGRKTQYF.

The chain has TRBV18 and TRBJ1-1; D might be TRBD1 (6 bases). The length of the CDR3 is 15 residues. Trimming shortened V by 3 bases and J by 0 bases, and 11 bases separated the two germline ends. CDR1 and CDR2 (germline): KGHSH, LQKENI. The CDR3 sequence is CASSPTTGLNTEAFF. The CDR3 region has the DNA TGTGCCAGCTCACCCACGACAGGATTGAACACTGAAGCTTTCTTT.

The V call is TRBV5-5, the J call TRBJ2-2; 7 positions agree with TRBD2. Germline loops: CDR1 SGHKS, CDR2 YYEKEE (reference sequence). The CDR3 loop spans 16 amino acids. With V trimmed by 2 bases and J by 4 bases, 8 bases remained unmatched. DNA of the CDR3: TGTGCCAGCAGCTTATTAAAGGGAGGGTCCACCGGGGAGCTGTTTTTT. Translation gives CASSLLKGGSTGELFF. The whole variable domain, filled in from reference TRBV5-5 and TRBJ2-2, reads DAGVTQSPTHLIKTRGQQVTLRCSPISGHKSVSWYQQVLGQGPQFIFQYYEKEERGRGNFPDRFSARQFPNYSSELNVNALLLGDSALYLCASSLLKGGSTGELFFGEGSRLTVL.

V usage is TRBV6-5 and J usage is TRBJ1-2; TRBD1 matches 7 bases. The trim removed 1 base at V and 5 bases at J, leaving 4 bases unmatched. The CDR3 is 14 residues long. CDR1 is MNHEY and CDR2 is SVGAGI in the germline V gene. The CDR3 is CASSYFTGAYGYTF. Written as DNA, the CDR3 is TGTGCCAGCAGTTACTTCACAGGGGCGTATGGCTACACCTTC.

The chain carries TRBV5-1 and TRBJ1-4; no firm D call. This CDR3 is 16 amino acids long. Germline V lookup: CDR1 SGHRS, CDR2 YFSETQ. With 0 bases removed from V and 0 bases from J, the gap between germline ends came to 9 bases. CDR3 in DNA: TGCGCCAGCAGCTTGGCGCCACCTACAACTAATGAAAAACTGTTTTTT. Translation: CASSLAPPTTNEKLFF. The whole variable domain, filled in from reference TRBV5-1 and TRBJ1-4, reads KAGVTQTPRYLIKTRGQQVTLSCSPISGHRSVSWYQQTPGQGLQFLFEYFSETQRNKGNFPGRFSGRQFSNSRSEMNVSTLELGDSALYLCASSLAPPTTNEKLFFGSGTQLSVL.

The chain couples TRBV2 to TRBJ2-6, with 8 bases matching TRBD1. Trimming took 9 bases from V and 4 from J; bases not matched to a gene: 8. Germline V gives CDR1 SNHLY, CDR2 FYNNEI. This CDR3 is built from 15 residues. The CDR3 DNA follows: TGTGCCAGTGTCAGGACAGGGCGGGGGGCCAACGTCCTGACTTTC. This codes for CASVRTGRGANVLTF.

The V call is TRBV18, the J call TRBJ2-7, with 7 bases matching TRBD2. Germline lookup yields CDR1 KGHSH and CDR2 LQKENI. The CDR3 extends over 18 amino acids. Trimming cost V 3 bases and J 2 bases; bases outside gene matches: 16. The CDR3 region is CASSPRPSGVTSAYEQYF. For the CDR3, the DNA is TGTGCCAGCTCACCTCGTCCTAGCGGCGTAACATCAGCCTACGAGCAGTACTTC. The full variable domain, completed using reference TRBV18 and TRBJ2-7, is NAGVMQNPRHLVRRRGQEARLRCSPMKGHSHVYWYRQLPEEGLKFMVYLQKENIIDESGMPKERFSAEFPKEGPSILRIQQVVRGDSAAYFCASSPRPSGVTSAYEQYFGPGTRLTVT.

V and J are TRBV27 and TRBJ2-3; 7 bases map to TRBD2. Germline CDR1 reads MNHEY; CDR2 reads SMNVEV (reference sequence). This CDR3 comprises 17 residues. V was pared by 7 bases and J by 2 bases, with 15 bases of the junction left unmatched. CDR3 region: CASTPTIREAYTDTQYF. The CDR3 region has the DNA TGTGCCAGCACCCCGACCATACGGGAGGCCTACACAGATACGCAGTATTTT.

This clone was detected a few times. This chain links TRBV10-3 with TRBJ2-2, with D hard to call. Germline V gene data show CDR1 as ENHRY and CDR2 as SYGVKD. V was cut by 10 bases and J by 6 bases, with 12 bases left in between. This CDR3 region has 12 residues. CDR3 in amino acids: CASGPKAGELFF. The CDR3 bases are TGTGCCAGTGGGCCCAAGGCCGGGGAGCTGTTTTTT.